A selection of T cell receptor beta chains follows, all from one sample in a study of lung T cells in sarcoidosis with Löfgren's syndrome. One entry per CDR3 protein results from TCRdb running MiXCR on the reads. Among about 19,000 distinct CDR3 sequences, 21% were seen once, and the ten largest hold around 0.77%. The sequencing sample was made of CD4+ T cells from bronchoalveolar lavage. The origin of the receptors is a human donor with sarcoidosis (Löfgren's syndrome or another form), or a control subject (not recorded which). CDR3s include the opening cysteine and the closing phenylalanine or tryptophan.

CASSFPDRGKGRETQYF,TRBV28
CSARGGGRGRSYNEQFF,TRBV20-1
CSFRRGQSTDTQYF,TRBV29-1
CASSPRLAGLYEQYF,TRBV7-8
CASSSPGESWEKLFF,TRBV5-4
CASSYAEKPQHF,TRBV6-2/TRBV6-3
CASTLALAGGVYGYTF,TRBV28
CSAGGLAYNEQFF,TRBV20-1
CASSLTQERGTDTQYF,TRBV6-1
CASRLNQGGSTDTQYF,TRBV6-1